This T cell receptor beta chain emerged from a study of response to subunit inactivated influenza vaccine. This clonotype occurred a few times. The CDR3 has 14 residues. Trimming pared 2 bases from V and 2 bases from J, leaving 9 bases between. In germline, CDR1 is MDHEN, CDR2 SYDVKM. TCRdb independently ran MiXCR on the RT-PCR reads; one entry per CDR3 protein. The sample has about 620,000 distinct CDR3 sequences; around 11% are singletons. These same data were also listed under a study on T cells expressing NK-cell markers. Per that paper: Synthesis of TCR beta cDNA relied on 5'RACE template switching carrying UMIs. In several experiments, sorting was confined to alpha-beta TCR T cells through use of an anti-gamma-delta TCR antibody. A handful of donors' CD3+CD56-NKG2C+ cells were dominated by the same clonotypes. Whether expanded NKG2C+ T cell clones recognized HCMV stayed uncertain.

This TCR came from a man in his fifties who received an inactivated influenza vaccine. Sample: PBMCs from blood, taken on the day of vaccination. The chain has TRBV28 and TRBJ1-2; D gene unclear. CDR3 sequence reads: CASSLPVPNYGYTF. DNA for the CDR3: TGTGCCAGCAGTTTACCGGTTCCCAACTATGGCTACACCTTC.